This record covers a single T cell receptor (beta chain). During its preparation, the TCRbeta library received unique molecular identifiers. TCRdb re-analysed the PCR reads in MiXCR, keeping a single row per CDR3 protein. The sample has 200,000 to 250,000 distinct CDR3 sequences; 8% to 10% are singletons. The entry originates in a study of T-cell reconstitution after alpha-beta-depleted transplantation in children. Trimming shortened V by 2 bases and J by 2 bases, and 7 bases separated the two germline ends. This CDR3 has 13 amino acids. The TCR comes from a human donor who donated a stem cell graft to a child with acute lymphoblastic leukemia. This specimen consisted of PBMCs from the stem cell graft donor, obtained from the stem cell graft. The chain has TRBV12-3 or TRBV12-4 and TRBJ2-7, with a tentative D call TRBD2 (6 bases). The CDR3 region is CASSLPGAYEQYF. The CDR3 bases are TGTGCCAGCAGTTTACCGGGGGCCTACGAGCAGTACTTC.